These 8 T cell receptor beta chains were all obtained from the same sample, sequenced in a study of cytomegalovirus exposure and HLA in healthy donors. The PCR employed 60 Vbeta primers together with 13 Jbeta primers. Here immunoSEQ multiplex PCR was the method, and the copy in TCRdb shows in-frame clones only, minus some. In total, the table holds 150,000 to 200,000 clones. Source material: PBMCs. The receptors originated from a man aged 25-45 years in good health and CMV-seronegative.

CDR3 sequence: CASSPMGAGGEGEQFF. The CDR3 nucleotides are TGCGCCAGCAGCCCCATGGGGGCGGGGGGGGAAGGTGAGCAGTTCTTC. The rearrangement joins TRBV5-1 to TRBJ2-1; 9 nucleotides agree with TRBD2. CDR1 and CDR2 from the germline V gene are SGHRS and YFSETQ. The CDR3 has 16 amino acids. With V trimmed by 4 bases and J by 9 bases, 14 bases remained unmatched. Drawing the rest from reference TRBV5-1 and TRBJ2-1, the complete variable domain is KAGVTQTPRYLIKTRGQQVTLSCSPISGHRSVSWYQQTPGQGLQFLFEYFSETQRNKGNFPGRFSGRQFSNSRSEMNVSTLELGDSALYLCASSPMGAGGEGEQFFGPGTRLTVL.

The chain is built from TRBV5-1 and TRBJ1-2, with D unresolved. Germline loops: CDR1 SGHRS, CDR2 YFSETQ. The V end was cut by 4 bases, the J end by 0 bases, with 10 bases between. The CDR3 has 14 residues. In DNA, the CDR3 is TGCGCCAGCAGCGACGGGAGAGCTAACTATGGCTACACCTTC. The encoded protein is CASSDGRANYGYTF.

A note on this clone: The sample holds other DNA sequences that translate to the same CDR3. The chain carries TRBV19 and TRBJ1-5, with D perhaps matching TRBD1 (5 bases). CDR1 LNHDA and CDR2 SQIVND come from the germline V gene (reference sequence). CDR3 size: 13 residues. With 2 bases removed from V and 5 bases from J, the gap between germline ends came to 7 bases. CDR3 in DNA: TGTGCCAGTAGTATACAGGGCGATCAGCCCCAGCATTTT. This translates into CASSIQGDQPQHF.

This chain uses TRBV5-1 with TRBJ2-2; TRBD2 is a possible D gene (5 bases). Germline assignment: CDR1 SGHRS and CDR2 YFSETQ. The CDR3 loop spans 15 amino acids. V lost 4 bases to trimming and J lost 2 bases, with 12 bases between them. CDR3 sequence reads: CASSLTTPNTGELFF. As DNA, the CDR3 is TGCGCCAGCAGCCTGACTACCCCCAACACCGGGGAGCTGTTTTTT. Full variable domain (remainder filled in from reference TRBV5-1 and TRBJ2-2): KAGVTQTPRYLIKTRGQQVTLSCSPISGHRSVSWYQQTPGQGLQFLFEYFSETQRNKGNFPGRFSGRQFSNSRSEMNVSTLELGDSALYLCASSLTTPNTGELFFGEGSRLTVL.

The chain is built from TRBV5-4 and TRBJ2-4; TRBD1 matches 9 bases. The CDR3 extends over 16 amino acids. Germline V gene sequence: CDR1 SGHNT, CDR2 YYREEE (reference sequence). The V and J ends lost 0 bases and 0 bases, in that order; junction bases with no gene match: 1. The CDR3, as DNA: TGTGCCAGCAGCTTGGGACAGGGGGAAGCCAAAAACATTCAGTACTTC. This translates into CASSLGQGEAKNIQYF.

The chain carries TRBV27 and TRBJ1-5; D is undetermined. The CDR3 consists of 13 residues. V dropped 6 bases and J dropped 5 bases, with 11 bases sitting between them. Germline values: CDR1 MNHEY, CDR2 SMNVEV (reference sequence). CDR3 residues: CASSDGLYQPQHF. Here the CDR3 DNA reads TGTGCCAGCAGCGACGGACTGTATCAGCCCCAGCATTTT.

The chain recombines TRBV7-7 with TRBJ2-7, with D maybe TRBD2 (5 bases). V lost 5 bases to trimming and J lost 5 bases, with 13 bases between them. The CDR3 sequence is 13 residues long. CDR1 SSHAT and CDR2 FNYEAQ come from the germline V gene (reference sequence). CDR3 nucleotide sequence: TGTGCCAGCAGCCAGGACTTTTCCCACGAGCAGTACTTC. Its protein is CASSQDFSHEQYF. Based on the CDR3 plus reference TRBV7-7 and TRBJ2-7, the full variable domain is GAGVSQSPRYKVTKRGQDVTLRCDPISSHATLYWYQQALGQGPEFLTYFNYEAQPDKSGLPSDRFSAERPEGSISTLTIQRTEQRDSAMYRCASSQDFSHEQYFGPGTRLTVT.

The chain recombines TRBV5-1 with TRBJ2-7; 8 bases are a match to TRBD1. The CDR3 loop spans 13 amino acids. The trim removed 4 bases at V and 4 bases at J, leaving 4 bases unmatched. The germline V gene encodes CDR1 SGHRS and CDR2 YFSETQ. The CDR3 DNA reads as TGCGCCAGCAGCCGACAGGGGCGATACGAGCAGTACTTC. Translated, it gives CASSRQGRYEQYF.